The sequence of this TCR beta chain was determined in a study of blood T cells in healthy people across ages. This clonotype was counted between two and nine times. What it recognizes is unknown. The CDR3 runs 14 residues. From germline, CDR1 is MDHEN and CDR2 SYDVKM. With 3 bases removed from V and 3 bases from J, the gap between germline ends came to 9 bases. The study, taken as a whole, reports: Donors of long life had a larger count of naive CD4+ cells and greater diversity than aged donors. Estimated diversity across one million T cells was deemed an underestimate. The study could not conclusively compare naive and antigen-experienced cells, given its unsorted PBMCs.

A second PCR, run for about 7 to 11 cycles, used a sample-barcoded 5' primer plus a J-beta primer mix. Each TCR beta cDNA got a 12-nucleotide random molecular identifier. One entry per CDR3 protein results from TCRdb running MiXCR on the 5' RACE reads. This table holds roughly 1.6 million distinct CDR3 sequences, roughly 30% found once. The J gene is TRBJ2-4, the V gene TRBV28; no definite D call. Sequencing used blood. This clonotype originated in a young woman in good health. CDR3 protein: CASSLTPFKNIQYF. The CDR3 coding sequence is TGTGCCAGCAGTTTGACCCCATTCAAAAACATTCAGTACTTC.